This TCR beta chain was profiled in a study of shared clonotypes between healthy human individuals. Germline V lookup: CDR1 MGHRA, CDR2 YSYEKL. Trimming removed 1 base from V and 2 bases from J, with 11 bases in between. The CDR3 contains 15 residues. The assay was carried out at the deep level. The input for sorted-subset replicate PCRs was approximately 190 ng DNA, tens of thousands of T cell genomes. Using immunoSEQ multiplex PCR, the repertoire was profiled, and TCRdb retains in-frame clones only, with some absent. The top ten hold approximately 1.1% of the sample, which has over a million clones, roughly 96% seen once. Caucasian adults residing in Nashville, Tennessee made up all the donors. Partitioning of CD4+ cells yielded a CD45RA+ naive subset and a CD45RA-negative memory subset.

The genes are TRBV4-1 and TRBJ2-5; D might be TRBD1 (6 bases). Sequenced input: naive CD4+ T cells sorted from blood. Indicated subset: CD45RA+ positively selected. The sequence derives from a man aged 30 to 45 in good health. The CDR3 coding sequence is TGCGCCAGCAGCCAAGTTGGGCAGGGGCAAGAGACCCAGTACTTC. Translating gives CASSQVGQGQETQYF.